A single sample is the source of the 2 T cell receptor beta chains below, sequenced in a study of T cell responses to AZD1222 COVID-19 vaccine (dated by TCRdb to about 2021). The intended sense of this specimen's time point label: baseline before first vaccination. Library preparation employed the immunoSEQ multiplex PCR assay. TCRdb provides this immuneACCESS table in a form limited to in-frame rearrangements. Some clones are lacking; in checked studies, under half of them reflect an unresolved V gene, and why the rest are absent is not known. The sample has some 120,000 clones on record, just under 95% of them singletons. The top ten constitute just under 3% of the sample. Here the sequenced sample was peripheral blood, taken on day 0 of AZD1222 vaccination. These TCRs come from an adult in good health.

The rearrangement uses TRBV5-1 and TRBJ1-5, with D possibly matching TRBD1 (6 bases). Trimming removed 0 bases at V and 6 bases at J, with 13 bases between. There are 15 residues in the CDR3. Germline CDR1 is SGHRS and CDR2 is YFSETQ. The CDR3 here is CASSLAEDSLQPQHF. CDR3 bases: TGCGCCAGCAGCTTGGCCGAGGACAGTCTTCAGCCCCAGCATTTT.

This chain links TRBV6-5 with TRBJ1-5, with 8 bases that match TRBD1. The CDR3 covers 14 residues. V was clipped by 0 bases and J by 5 bases; unmatched bases: 0. Germline V gives CDR1 MNHEY, CDR2 SVGAGI. The CDR3 here is CASSYSDRDQPQHF. In DNA form, the CDR3 reads TGTGCCAGCAGTTACTCGGACAGGGATCAGCCCCAGCATTTT.